A single T cell receptor (beta chain) is shown here with its context. Its antigen is unknown. Produced via immunoSEQ multiplex PCR; TCRdb's table is partial and in-frame only. The sample contains around 44,000 clones, 90% of which appear only once. CDR1 is SGHNT and CDR2 is YENEEA in the germline V gene. The CDR3 is 15 amino acids. J gave up 8 bases and V 2 bases, and 6 bases lay outside the gene matches. Only cases whose brain tissue showed the highest T cell transcript signatures were sequenced. Before surgery, patients took at least one anti-epileptic drug. This sample stems from a study of brain T cells in children with intractable seizures. Study findings and constraints: Patients' HCMV serostatus was unknown; virus specificity rests on CDR3 similarity alone. Absence of clones before surgery may stem from lower sequencing depth.

The sequenced sample was peripheral blood, obtained at surgery. The rearrangement uses TRBV11-3 and TRBJ2-1, with 10 positions matching TRBD1. The receptor was derived from a girl between 2 and 10 years old with tuberous sclerosis and intractable seizures. The CDR3 protein is CASSLRGQGLHEQFF. The CDR3 DNA follows: TGTGCCAGCAGCTTAAGGGGACAGGGGCTGCATGAGCAGTTCTTC. The full variable domain, rest sourced from reference TRBV11-3 and TRBJ2-1, is EAGVVQSPRYKIIEKKQPVAFWCNPISGHNTLYWYLQNLGQGPELLIRYENEEAVDDSQLPKDRFSAERLKGVDSTLKIQPAELGDSAVYLCASSLRGQGLHEQFFGPGTRLTVL.